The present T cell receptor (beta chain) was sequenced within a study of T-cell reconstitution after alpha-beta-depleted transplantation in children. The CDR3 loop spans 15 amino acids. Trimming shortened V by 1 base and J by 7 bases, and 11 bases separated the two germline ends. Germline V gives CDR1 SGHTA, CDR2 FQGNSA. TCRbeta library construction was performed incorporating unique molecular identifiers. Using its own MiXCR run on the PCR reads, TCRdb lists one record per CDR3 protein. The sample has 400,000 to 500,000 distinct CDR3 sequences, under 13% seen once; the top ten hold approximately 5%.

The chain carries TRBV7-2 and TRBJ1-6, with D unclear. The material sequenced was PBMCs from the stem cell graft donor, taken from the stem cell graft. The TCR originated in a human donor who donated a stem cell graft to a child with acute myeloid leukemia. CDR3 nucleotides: TGTGCCAGCAGCTTAGACGGATTTGCCAATTCACCCCTCCACTTT. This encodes CASSLDGFANSPLHF.